This T cell receptor beta chain was sequenced for a study of T-cell reconstitution after alpha-beta-depleted transplantation in children. Study observations and caveats: Newly produced T cells mostly accounted for T-cell counts and diversity one year post-transplant. Surviving recipient T cells and thymic progenitors accounted for the high day-60 TCRbeta diversity observed in some patients. Several hundred graft clones that had expanded were reportedly the source of alpha-beta T cells about two months after transplant.

Researchers prepared the TCRbeta library using unique molecular identifiers, the study reports. TCRdb itself ran the PCR reads through MiXCR, one entry per CDR3 protein. The sample contains some 600,000 distinct CDR3 sequences, around 13% of which appear only once. Remarks on this clonotype: Its antigen is unidentified.

The V end was cut by 1 base, the J end by 13 bases, with 17 bases between. CDR1 is SGHTA, CDR2 FQGNSA, per germline. The length of the CDR3 is 15 residues. The rearrangement links TRBV7-2 to TRBJ1-6; D might be TRBD1 (6 bases). Sequencing used PBMCs, mostly from graft donor cells, obtained 360 days after TCRalphabeta/CD19-depleted stem cell transplant. The receptor was isolated from a male patient aged 10 to 17 who had a stem cell transplant for acute myeloid leukemia, so the T cells may come from the graft donor. CDR3 sequence (DNA): TGTGCCAGCAGCTTAGAGGGGGGATGGAGTTCCCCCCTCCACTTT. This sequence encodes CASSLEGGWSSPLHF.